Sequencing of this T cell receptor beta chain was carried out in a study of response to subunit inactivated influenza vaccine. Broader study findings: After each seasonal influenza vaccination, few new T cells are recruited, the authors suggested.

This clonotype was observed at least ten times. What it recognizes is unknown. TCRdb reprocessed the RT-PCR reads via MiXCR and lists one record per CDR3 protein. This table holds about 620,000 distinct CDR3 sequences, 12% found once. The CDR3 spans 11 residues. CDR1 and CDR2 (germline): MNHEY, SVGEGT. The V end lost 2 bases, the J end lost 5 bases, and 3 bases lay between the germline ends. The chain links TRBV6-2 or TRBV6-3 to TRBJ2-5; D is ambiguous. This TCR was sampled from a man aged 50-60 years who received an inactivated influenza vaccine. The sample consisted of PBMCs from blood, taken on the day of vaccination. The CDR3 protein is CASSYDETQYF. The CDR3 nucleotides are TGTGCCAGCAGTTACGATGAGACCCAGTACTTC.